Listed below are T cell receptor beta chains from one sample, sequenced in a study of blood T cell repertoires in COVID-19. Profiling relied on immunoSEQ multiplex PCR, and the TCRdb table lists in-frame clones only, not all of them. This repertoire shows under 200,000 clones, roughly 80% found once; its top ten account for approximately 15%. The sequenced sample was peripheral blood. The receptors stem from a man aged 25-45 years with active or convalescent COVID-19. Each CDR3 is given with its conserved first and last residue. D genes are given only for firm matches.

>TRBJ2-1|TRBV18|TRBD1
TGTGCCAGCTCACTCAGACAGGGAACCAATGAGCAGTTCTTC
CASSLRQGTNEQFF
>TRBJ1-2|TRBV19|-
TGTGCCAGTAGTATAGAGGGATTCGGGGTCTATGGCTACACCTTC
CASSIEGFGVYGYTF
>TRBJ2-7|TRBV11-3|-
TGTGCCAGCAGCCGGACTTACATCGCCTCCTACGAGCAGTACTTC
CASSRTYIASYEQYF
>TRBJ1-4|TRBV19|TRBD1
TGTGCCAGTAGTATGACAGGGGGGAATGAAAAACTGTTTTTT
CASSMTGGNEKLFF
>TRBJ2-3|TRBV27|-
TGTGCCAGCGCCCTCATAGGGGAGGGCACAGATACGCAGTATTTT
CASALIGEGTDTQYF
>TRBJ2-7|TRBV6-2/TRBV6-3|TRBD2
TGTGCCAGCAGTTACTCGACCCGTCTAGCGGGACCGCACTCCCCCTACGAGCAGTACTTC
CASSYSTRLAGPHSPYEQYF
>TRBJ1-1|TRBV12-5|-
TGTGCTAGTGGTTTTCGAGGCACTGAAGCTTTCTTT
CASGFRGTEAFF
>TRBJ1-3|TRBV19|-
TGTGCCAGTAGTATTAAGATTTTCAGTACTGGAAACACCATATATTTT
CASSIKIFSTGNTIYF
>TRBJ2-1|TRBV30|-
TGTGCCTGGAATCCGGGACTCTTATCTGAGCAGTTCTTC
CAWNPGLLSEQFF
>TRBJ2-7|TRBV4-3|TRBD1
TGCGCCAGCAGCGATCCGGGACAGGGGCGAGTCGAGCAGTACTTC
CASSDPGQGRVEQYF
>TRBJ2-3|TRBV3-1/TRBV3-2|TRBD2
TGTGCCAGCAGCCAAGGCGGGCTAGCGGGAAAAGATACGCAGTATTTT
CASSQGGLAGKDTQYF
>TRBJ1-6|TRBV18|-
TGTGCCAGCTCGCTGGGCGGCTTGGAGGAAAATTCACCCCTCCACTTT
CASSLGGLEENSPLHF
>TRBJ1-1|TRBV3-1/TRBV3-2|-
TGTGCCAGCAGCCAAGAATGGGGGGGCACTGAAGCTTTCTTT
CASSQEWGGTEAFF
>TRBJ1-1|TRBV24-1|-
TGTGCCACCAGTGACCCTGACAGTACTGAAGCTTTCTTT
CATSDPDSTEAFF
>TRBJ2-5|TRBV6-5|-
TGTGCCAGCAGCACCTCGAGCGGGAATAGGGGGGACTTC
CASSTSSGNRGDF
>TRBJ2-1|TRBV19|TRBD1
TGTGCCAGTAGTCCGACAGGGTCCTCCTACAATGAGCAGTTCTTC
CASSPTGSSYNEQFF